A selection of T cell receptor beta chains follows, all from one sample in a study of blood T cell repertoires in COVID-19. Clones were sequenced by immunoSEQ multiplex PCR, and TCRdb holds only the in-frame ones, with some missing. The profile covers under 450,000 clones, with 88% appearing a single time and over 9.5% taken by the ten largest. The sample comprised peripheral blood. All receptors derive from a woman between 50 and 59 years old with COVID-19, enrolled during active disease. Both conserved end residues are part of each CDR3. D genes are given only for firm matches. Not all rows give a size; the values are once, few, many and, for expanded clones, a class.

clone_size: -
d_call: -
v_call: TRBV5-1
j_call: TRBJ1-2
cdr3_nt: TGCGCCAGCAGCACCGGGGACACAGCTAACTATGGCTACACCTTC
cdr3_aa: CASSTGDTANYGYTF

clone_size: -
d_call: -
v_call: TRBV27
j_call: TRBJ2-7
cdr3_nt: TGTGCCAGCAGCCGAGACGGGAGAGGCCTTGACGAGCAGTACTTC
cdr3_aa: CASSRDGRGLDEQYF

clone_size: -
d_call: -
v_call: TRBV11-2
j_call: TRBJ1-2
cdr3_nt: TGTGCCAGCAGCCCGATTTCAAGGGGACTGGGCTATGGCTACACCTTC
cdr3_aa: CASSPISRGLGYGYTF

clone_size: once
d_call: -
v_call: TRBV5-5
j_call: TRBJ1-4
cdr3_nt: TGTGCCAGCAGCCTCCACCTGGGGGGGGGAGAAAAACTGTTTTTT
cdr3_aa: CASSLHLGGGEKLFF

clone_size: -
d_call: TRBD1
v_call: TRBV4-1
j_call: TRBJ2-7
cdr3_nt: TGCGCCAGCAGCCAAGACCCCTGGACAGGGGACTACGAGCAGTACTTC
cdr3_aa: CASSQDPWTGDYEQYF

clone_size: -
d_call: -
v_call: TRBV28
j_call: TRBJ1-5
cdr3_nt: TGTGCCAGCAGTTGGGACAAATATAGCAATCAGCCCCAGCATTTT
cdr3_aa: CASSWDKYSNQPQHF

clone_size: -
d_call: TRBD1
v_call: TRBV2
j_call: TRBJ1-2
cdr3_nt: TGTGCCAGCCAGAACAGGGGGCGGGCATATGGCTACACCTTC
cdr3_aa: CASQNRGRAYGYTF

clone_size: -
d_call: -
v_call: TRBV9
j_call: TRBJ1-1
cdr3_nt: TGTGCCAGCAGCTCCGCCGACAGCCGCACTGAAGCTTTCTTT
cdr3_aa: CASSSADSRTEAFF

clone_size: -
d_call: -
v_call: TRBV5-1
j_call: TRBJ2-1
cdr3_nt: TGCGCCAGCAGCTTGGCGGGGTGGGAGTTCTTC
cdr3_aa: CASSLAGWEFF

clone_size: -
d_call: -
v_call: TRBV27
j_call: TRBJ1-5
cdr3_nt: TGTGCCAGCAGGGTTGACTTTAGTAATCAGCCCCAGCATTTT
cdr3_aa: CASRVDFSNQPQHF

clone_size: -
d_call: TRBD2
v_call: TRBV23-1
j_call: TRBJ2-1
cdr3_nt: TGCGCCAGCAGTCAATCGCGACTAGCGGGGGGGCGGTACAATGAGCAGTTCTTC
cdr3_aa: CASSQSRLAGGRYNEQFF

clone_size: -
d_call: -
v_call: TRBV6-5
j_call: TRBJ2-7
cdr3_nt: TGTGCCAGCAGTAAGTCCAGTCCCTACGAGCAGTACTTC
cdr3_aa: CASSKSSPYEQYF

clone_size: once
d_call: -
v_call: TRBV21-1
j_call: TRBJ1-3
cdr3_nt: TGTGCCAGCAGCAATGGCCTGGCATCTTCCCCCCGGGACACCATATATTTT
cdr3_aa: CASSNGLASSPRDTIYF

clone_size: -
d_call: -
v_call: TRBV7-3
j_call: TRBJ2-1
cdr3_nt: TGTGCCAGCAGCTTCGGTAGTCCCGGGACGGAAGGAGGGAATGAGCAGTTCTTC
cdr3_aa: CASSFGSPGTEGGNEQFF

clone_size: -
d_call: -
v_call: TRBV6-5
j_call: TRBJ2-3
cdr3_nt: TGTGCCAGCAGGCTAATGCTCTCTAGCACAGATACGCAGTATTTT
cdr3_aa: CASRLMLSSTDTQYF

clone_size: -
d_call: -
v_call: TRBV5-1
j_call: TRBJ2-2
cdr3_nt: TGCGCCAGCTCCCGGCAGGGCTCTATCACCGGGGAGCTGTTTTTT
cdr3_aa: CASSRQGSITGELFF

clone_size: -
d_call: -
v_call: TRBV3-1/TRBV3-2
j_call: TRBJ1-5
cdr3_nt: TGTGCCAGCAGCAACGACAGACAGCCCCAGCATTTT
cdr3_aa: CASSNDRQPQHF

clone_size: -
d_call: -
v_call: TRBV2
j_call: TRBJ1-2
cdr3_nt: TGTGCCAGCAGCAAACCGGGGAGACCCTATGGCTACACCTTC
cdr3_aa: CASSKPGRPYGYTF

clone_size: -
d_call: TRBD2
v_call: TRBV5-1
j_call: TRBJ2-2
cdr3_nt: TGCGCCAGCAGCTCTGGACTAGCGGGGCTCACCGGGGAGCTGTTTTTT
cdr3_aa: CASSSGLAGLTGELFF

clone_size: -
d_call: -
v_call: TRBV25-1
j_call: TRBJ1-1
cdr3_nt: TGTGCCAGCAGTTCTCGGACAGAAGCCCCTGAAGCTTTCTTT
cdr3_aa: CASSSRTEAPEAFF

clone_size: once
d_call: TRBD1
v_call: TRBV19
j_call: TRBJ1-1
cdr3_nt: TGTGCCAGTGAGCTACAGGGGTCCACTGAAGCTTTCTTT
cdr3_aa: CASELQGSTEAFF

clone_size: -
d_call: -
v_call: TRBV9
j_call: TRBJ2-7
cdr3_nt: TGTGCCAGCAGCGACAACCGGGACGAGCAGTACTTC
cdr3_aa: CASSDNRDEQYF

clone_size: -
d_call: -
v_call: TRBV5-1
j_call: TRBJ2-5
cdr3_nt: TGCGCCAGCAGCTTGGGACTCTCCCAAAGGGAGACCCAGTACTTC
cdr3_aa: CASSLGLSQRETQYF

clone_size: -
d_call: -
v_call: TRBV5-1
j_call: TRBJ1-3
cdr3_nt: TGCGCCAGCAGCTTGGGCTTACAGGGATGGGAGAACACCATATATTTT
cdr3_aa: CASSLGLQGWENTIYF

clone_size: -
d_call: TRBD1
v_call: TRBV27
j_call: TRBJ1-1
cdr3_nt: TGTGCCAGCAATTTTAACCCGACAGGGATGAACACTGAAGCTTTCTTT
cdr3_aa: CASNFNPTGMNTEAFF

clone_size: -
d_call: -
v_call: TRBV5-6
j_call: TRBJ1-2
cdr3_nt: TGTGCCAGCAGCTTGGCTGACAGGACTTATGGCTACACCTTC
cdr3_aa: CASSLADRTYGYTF

clone_size: -
d_call: TRBD2
v_call: TRBV11-2
j_call: TRBJ2-1
cdr3_nt: TGTGCCAGCATCCCCCCGGGGGGGTACAATGAGCAGTTCTTC
cdr3_aa: CASIPPGGYNEQFF

clone_size: -
d_call: TRBD1
v_call: TRBV5-4
j_call: TRBJ2-1
cdr3_nt: TGTGCCAGCAGCATCAGGACAGGGGAGTACAATGAGCAGTTCTTC
cdr3_aa: CASSIRTGEYNEQFF

clone_size: few
d_call: -
v_call: TRBV15
j_call: TRBJ1-6
cdr3_nt: TGTGCCACCAATGAGCCGAATTCACCCCTCCACTTT
cdr3_aa: CATNEPNSPLHF